This T cell receptor beta chain derives from a study of cytomegalovirus exposure and HLA in healthy donors. Study details: In an earlier analysis, 95 million to 130 million unique TCR beta sequences were found from some 180 million T cells.

Primers for the PCR totalled 60 Vbeta and 13 Jbeta. Using immunoSEQ multiplex PCR, the repertoire was profiled, and TCRdb retains in-frame clones only, with some absent. In the table there are 90,000 to 120,000 clones, 60% to 80% of which are singletons. General study points: Being indistinguishable, some V segments were excluded, TRBV6-2 and TRBV6-3 among them. Accounts indicate the classifier identified cytomegalovirus status with strong specificity and sensitivity.

From germline, CDR1 is MNHNY and CDR2 SVGAGI (reference sequence). The germline V and J ends were trimmed by 7 bases and 1 base, with 14 bases remaining between them. The CDR3 extends over 16 amino acids. Note on this clone: Its antigen is not identified.

The chain carries TRBV6-6 and TRBJ1-6; D is perhaps TRBD1 (5 bases). The sequencing input was PBMCs. The receptor comes from a man between 18 and 35 years old in good health and CMV-seronegative. The CDR3 spells CASTRLGGSYNSPLHF. CDR3 coding DNA: TGTGCCAGCACCAGACTCGGGGGGTCCTATAATTCACCCCTCCACTTT.